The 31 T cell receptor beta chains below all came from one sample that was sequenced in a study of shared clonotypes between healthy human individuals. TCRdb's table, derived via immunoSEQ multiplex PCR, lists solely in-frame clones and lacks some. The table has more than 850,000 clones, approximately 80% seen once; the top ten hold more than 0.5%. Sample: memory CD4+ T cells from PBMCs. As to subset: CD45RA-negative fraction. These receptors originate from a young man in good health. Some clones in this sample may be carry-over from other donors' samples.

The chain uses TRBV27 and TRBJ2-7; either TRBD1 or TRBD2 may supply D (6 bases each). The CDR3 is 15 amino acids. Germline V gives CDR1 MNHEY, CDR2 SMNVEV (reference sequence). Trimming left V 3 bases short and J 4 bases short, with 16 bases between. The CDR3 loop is CASSFVTEGGYEQYF. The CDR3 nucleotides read TGTGCCAGCAGTTTCGTAACAGAAGGGGGGTACGAGCAGTACTTC.

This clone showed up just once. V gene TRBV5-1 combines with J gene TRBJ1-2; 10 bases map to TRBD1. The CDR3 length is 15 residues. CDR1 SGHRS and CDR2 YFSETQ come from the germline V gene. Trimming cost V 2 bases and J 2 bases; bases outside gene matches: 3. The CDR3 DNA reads TGCGCCAGCAGCTTCCCGGGACAGGGGAACTATGGCTACACCTTC. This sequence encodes CASSFPGQGNYGYTF.

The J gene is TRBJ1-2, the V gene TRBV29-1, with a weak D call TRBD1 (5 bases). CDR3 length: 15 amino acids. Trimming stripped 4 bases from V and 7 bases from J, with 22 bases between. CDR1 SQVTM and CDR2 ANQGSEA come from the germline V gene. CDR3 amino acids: CSVAVPLGRVFGYTF. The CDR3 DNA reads TGCAGCGTTGCGGTACCGTTGGGCAGGGTGTTTGGCTACACCTTC. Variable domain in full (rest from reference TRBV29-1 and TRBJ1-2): SAVISQKPSRDICQRGTSLTIQCQVDSQVTMMFWYRQQPGQSLTLIATANQGSEATYESGFVIDKFPISRPNLTFSTLTVSNMSPEDSSIYLCSVAVPLGRVFGYTFGSGTRLTVV.

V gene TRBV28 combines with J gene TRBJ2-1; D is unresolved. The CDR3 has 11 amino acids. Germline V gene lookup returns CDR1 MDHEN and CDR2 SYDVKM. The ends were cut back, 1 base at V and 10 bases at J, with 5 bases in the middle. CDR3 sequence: CASSLFGEQFF. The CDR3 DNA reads TGTGCCAGCAGTTTATTCGGGGAGCAGTTCTTC.

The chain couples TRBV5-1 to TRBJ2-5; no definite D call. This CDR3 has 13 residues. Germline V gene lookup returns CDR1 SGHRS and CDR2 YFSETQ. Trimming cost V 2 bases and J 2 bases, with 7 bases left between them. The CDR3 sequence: CASSFRHQETQYF. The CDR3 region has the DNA TGCGCCAGCAGCTTTCGACATCAAGAGACCCAGTACTTC.

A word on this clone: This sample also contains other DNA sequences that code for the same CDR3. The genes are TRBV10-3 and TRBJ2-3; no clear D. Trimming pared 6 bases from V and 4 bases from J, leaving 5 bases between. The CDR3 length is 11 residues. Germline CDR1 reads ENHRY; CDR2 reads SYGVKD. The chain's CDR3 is CAIRGADTQYF. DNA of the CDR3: TGTGCCATCAGAGGCGCAGATACGCAGTATTTT.

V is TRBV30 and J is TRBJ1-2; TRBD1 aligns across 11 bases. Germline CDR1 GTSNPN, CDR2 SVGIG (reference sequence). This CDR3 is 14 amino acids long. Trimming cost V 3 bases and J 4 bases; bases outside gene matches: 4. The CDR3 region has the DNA TGTGCCTGGAGCCGCGGACAGGGGGCCTATGGCTACACCTTC. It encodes CAWSRGQGAYGYTF.

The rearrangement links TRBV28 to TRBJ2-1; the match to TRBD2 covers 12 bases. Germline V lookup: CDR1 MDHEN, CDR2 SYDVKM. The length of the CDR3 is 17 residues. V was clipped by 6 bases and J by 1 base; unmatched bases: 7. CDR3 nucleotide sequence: TGTGCCAGCAGAGAGGGGACTAGCGGGTATTCCTACAATGAGCAGTTCTTC. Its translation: CASREGTSGYSYNEQFF.

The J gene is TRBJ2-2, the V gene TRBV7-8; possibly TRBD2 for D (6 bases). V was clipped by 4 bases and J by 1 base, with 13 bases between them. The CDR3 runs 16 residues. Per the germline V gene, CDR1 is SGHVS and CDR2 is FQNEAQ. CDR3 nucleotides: TGTGCCAGCAGCTCGGGAGTTAGAGTGAACACCGGGGAGCTGTTTTTT. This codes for CASSSGVRVNTGELFF.

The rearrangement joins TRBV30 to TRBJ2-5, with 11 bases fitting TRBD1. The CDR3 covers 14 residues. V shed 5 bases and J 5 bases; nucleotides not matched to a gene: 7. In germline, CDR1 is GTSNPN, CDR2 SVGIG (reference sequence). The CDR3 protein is CAWDGTGGRETQYF. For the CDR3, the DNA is TGTGCCTGGGATGGGACAGGGGGTCGGGAGACCCAGTACTTC.

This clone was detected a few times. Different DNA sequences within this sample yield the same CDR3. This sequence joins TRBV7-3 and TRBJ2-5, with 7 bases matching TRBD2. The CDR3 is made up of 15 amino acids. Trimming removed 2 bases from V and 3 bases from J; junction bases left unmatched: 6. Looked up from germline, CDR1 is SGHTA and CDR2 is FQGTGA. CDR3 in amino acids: CASSLLGGSEETQYF. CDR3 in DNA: TGTGCCAGCAGCTTATTGGGCGGGAGCGAAGAGACCCAGTACTTC.

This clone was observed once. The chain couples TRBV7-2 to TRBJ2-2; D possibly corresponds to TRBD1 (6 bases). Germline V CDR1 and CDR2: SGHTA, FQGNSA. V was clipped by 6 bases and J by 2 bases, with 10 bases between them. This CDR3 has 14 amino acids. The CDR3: CASRDSLNTGELFF. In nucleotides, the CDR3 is TGTGCCAGCAGGGACAGTTTAAACACCGGGGAGCTGTTTTTT. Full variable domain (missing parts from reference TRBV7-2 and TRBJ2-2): GAGVSQSPSNKVTEKGKDVELRCDPISGHTALYWYRQSLGQGLEFLIYFQGNSAPDKSGLPSDRFSAERTGGSVSTLTIQRTQQEDSAVYLCASRDSLNTGELFFGEGSRLTVL.

The CDR3 protein is CASSPKRGTTTDTQYF. The CDR3 bases are TGCGCCAGCAGCCCGAAGCGGGGGACTACCACAGATACGCAGTATTTT. This chain connects TRBV4-3 to TRBJ2-3, with 8 bases that match TRBD2. In germline, CDR1 is LGHNA, CDR2 YSLEER. The J segment lost 2 bases and the V segment lost 4 bases, leaving 8 bases of the junction unmatched. This CDR3 is built from 16 residues.

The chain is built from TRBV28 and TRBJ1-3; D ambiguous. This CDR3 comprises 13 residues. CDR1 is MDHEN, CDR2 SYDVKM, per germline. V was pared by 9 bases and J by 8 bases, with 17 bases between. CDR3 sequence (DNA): TGTGCCAGTCGAGACGGGGTCGTGGACACCATATATTTT. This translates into CASRDGVVDTIYF.

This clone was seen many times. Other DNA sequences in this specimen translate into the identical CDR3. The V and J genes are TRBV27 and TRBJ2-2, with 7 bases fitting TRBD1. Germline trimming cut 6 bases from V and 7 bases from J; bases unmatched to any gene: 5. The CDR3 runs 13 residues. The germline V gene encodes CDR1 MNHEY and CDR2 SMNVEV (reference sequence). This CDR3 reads CASRKTGVGELFF. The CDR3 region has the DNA TGTGCCAGCAGGAAAACAGGGGTCGGGGAGCTGTTTTTT.

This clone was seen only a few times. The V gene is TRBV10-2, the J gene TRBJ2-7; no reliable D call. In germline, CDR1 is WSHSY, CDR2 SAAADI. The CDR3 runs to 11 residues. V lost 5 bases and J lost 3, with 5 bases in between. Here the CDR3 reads CASSLGYEQYF. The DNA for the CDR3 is TGCGCCAGCAGTCTGGGCTACGAGCAGTACTTC.

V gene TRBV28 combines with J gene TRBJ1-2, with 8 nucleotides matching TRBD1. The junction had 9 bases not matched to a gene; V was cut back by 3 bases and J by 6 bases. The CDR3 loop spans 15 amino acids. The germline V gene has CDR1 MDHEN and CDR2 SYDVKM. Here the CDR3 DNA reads TGTGCCAGCAGTTTGTCGGCCCGGACAGGGCATGGCTACACCTTC. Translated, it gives CASSLSARTGHGYTF.

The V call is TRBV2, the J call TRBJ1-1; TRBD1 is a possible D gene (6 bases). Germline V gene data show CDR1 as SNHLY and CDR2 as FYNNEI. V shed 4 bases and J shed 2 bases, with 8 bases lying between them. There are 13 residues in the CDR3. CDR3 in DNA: TGTGCCAGCAGTGGACAGGTTAACACTGAAGCTTTCTTT. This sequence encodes CASSGQVNTEAFF.

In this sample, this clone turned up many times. The CDR3 region is CASSPAPLNTGELFF. Written as DNA, the CDR3 is TGTGCCAGCAGTCCCGCACCTTTGAACACCGGGGAGCTGTTTTTT. The rearrangement joins TRBV28 to TRBJ2-2; D remains ambiguous. Germline V gene data show CDR1 as MDHEN and CDR2 as SYDVKM. V was trimmed by 5 bases and J by 1 base, leaving 11 bases between them. This CDR3 spans 15 amino acids.

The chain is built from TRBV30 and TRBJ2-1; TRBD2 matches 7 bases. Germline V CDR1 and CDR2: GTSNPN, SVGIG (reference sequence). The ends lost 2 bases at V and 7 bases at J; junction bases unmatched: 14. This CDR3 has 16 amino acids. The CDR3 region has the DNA TGTGCCTGGAGTTACGGGTGGGGTAGCGGGTCAAATGAGCAGTTCTTC. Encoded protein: CAWSYGWGSGSNEQFF.

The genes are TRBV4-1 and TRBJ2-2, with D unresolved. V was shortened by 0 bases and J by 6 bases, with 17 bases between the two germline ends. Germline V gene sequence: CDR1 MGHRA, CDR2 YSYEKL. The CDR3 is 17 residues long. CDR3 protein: CASSQERASLRAGELFF. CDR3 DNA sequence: TGCGCCAGCAGCCAAGAGCGAGCTTCGTTACGCGCCGGGGAGCTGTTTTTT.

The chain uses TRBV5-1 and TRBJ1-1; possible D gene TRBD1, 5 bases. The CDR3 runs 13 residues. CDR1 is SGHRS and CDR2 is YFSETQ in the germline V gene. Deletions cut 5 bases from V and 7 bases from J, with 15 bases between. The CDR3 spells CASRFTGTREAFF. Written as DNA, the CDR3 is TGCGCCAGCAGGTTCACCGGGACCCGTGAAGCTTTCTTT.

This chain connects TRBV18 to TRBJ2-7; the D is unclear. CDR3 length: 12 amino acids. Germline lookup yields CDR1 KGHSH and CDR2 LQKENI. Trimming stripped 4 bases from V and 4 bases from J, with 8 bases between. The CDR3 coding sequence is TGTGCCAGCTCACGGACCAATTACGAGCAGTACTTC. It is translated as CASSRTNYEQYF. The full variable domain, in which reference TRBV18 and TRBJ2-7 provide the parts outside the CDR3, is NAGVMQNPRHLVRRRGQEARLRCSPMKGHSHVYWYRQLPEEGLKFMVYLQKENIIDESGMPKERFSAEFPKEGPSILRIQQVVRGDSAAYFCASSRTNYEQYFGPGTRLTVT.

CDR3 sequence: CASSEVGGYEQYF. The CDR3 DNA follows: TGTGCCAGCAGTGAAGTAGGGGGCTACGAGCAGTACTTC. The rearrangement uses TRBV25-1 and TRBJ2-7; D is perhaps TRBD1 (6 bases). Trimming took off 2 bases at V and 3 bases at J, with 8 bases between the two ends. Germline values: CDR1 MGHDK, CDR2 SYGVNS. The CDR3 spans 13 residues.

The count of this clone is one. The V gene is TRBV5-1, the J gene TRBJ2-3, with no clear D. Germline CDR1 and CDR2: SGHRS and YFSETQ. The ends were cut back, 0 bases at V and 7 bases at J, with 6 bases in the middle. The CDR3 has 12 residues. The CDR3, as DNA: TGCGCCAGCAGCTTGGGTGCAAATACGCAGTATTTT. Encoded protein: CASSLGANTQYF. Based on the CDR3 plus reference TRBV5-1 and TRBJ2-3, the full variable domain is KAGVTQTPRYLIKTRGQQVTLSCSPISGHRSVSWYQQTPGQGLQFLFEYFSETQRNKGNFPGRFSGRQFSNSRSEMNVSTLELGDSALYLCASSLGANTQYFGPGTRLTVL.

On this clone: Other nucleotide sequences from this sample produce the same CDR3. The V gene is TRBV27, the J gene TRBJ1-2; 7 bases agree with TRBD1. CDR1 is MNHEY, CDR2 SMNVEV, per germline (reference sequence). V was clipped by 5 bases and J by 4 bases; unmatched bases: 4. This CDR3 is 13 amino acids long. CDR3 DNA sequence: TGTGCCAGCAGTACCGGACAGGCCTATGGCTACACCTTC. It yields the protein CASSTGQAYGYTF.

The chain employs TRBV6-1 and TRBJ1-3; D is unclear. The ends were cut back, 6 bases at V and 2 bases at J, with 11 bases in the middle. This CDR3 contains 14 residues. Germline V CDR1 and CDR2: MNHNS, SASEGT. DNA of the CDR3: TGTGCCAGCAGCCCAGTAGGGCCTGGAAACACCATATATTTT. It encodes CASSPVGPGNTIYF.

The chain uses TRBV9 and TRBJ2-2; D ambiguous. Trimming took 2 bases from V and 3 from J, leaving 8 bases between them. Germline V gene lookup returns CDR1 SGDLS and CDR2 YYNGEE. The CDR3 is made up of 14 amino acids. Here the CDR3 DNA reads TGTGCCAGCAGCGTTCAGATGGACACCGGGGAGCTGTTTTTT. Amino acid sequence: CASSVQMDTGELFF. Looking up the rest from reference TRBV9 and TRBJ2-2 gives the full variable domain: DSGVTQTPKHLITATGQRVTLRCSPRSGDLSVYWYQQSLDQGLQFLIQYYNGEERAKGNILERFSAQQFPDLHSELNLSSLELGDSALYFCASSVQMDTGELFFGEGSRLTVL.

The CDR3 DNA reads as TGTGCCAGCAGCCAGTCCCACGGCAGGGGACCTCAAAACCAAGAGACCCAGTACTTC. Its translation: CASSQSHGRGPQNQETQYF. V gene TRBV11-3 combines with J gene TRBJ2-5, with D maybe TRBD1 (6 bases). Trimming took 5 bases from V and 0 from J, leaving 25 bases between them. Germline V gene sequence: CDR1 SGHNT, CDR2 YENEEA. This CDR3 has 19 amino acids.

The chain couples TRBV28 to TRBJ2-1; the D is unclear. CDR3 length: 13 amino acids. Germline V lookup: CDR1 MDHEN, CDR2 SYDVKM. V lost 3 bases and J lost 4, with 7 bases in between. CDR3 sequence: CASSLDRYNEQFF. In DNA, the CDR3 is TGTGCCAGCAGTTTGGACCGATACAATGAGCAGTTCTTC.

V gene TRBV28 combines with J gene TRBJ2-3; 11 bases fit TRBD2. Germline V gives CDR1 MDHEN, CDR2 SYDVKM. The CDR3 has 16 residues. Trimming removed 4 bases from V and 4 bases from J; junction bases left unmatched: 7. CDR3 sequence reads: CASSYGTSGLADTQYF. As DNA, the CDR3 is TGTGCCAGCAGTTACGGGACTAGCGGACTGGCAGATACGCAGTATTTT.